These 25 T cell receptor beta chains were all obtained from the same sample, sequenced in a study of T cell changes during pregnancy in multiple sclerosis (dated by TCRdb to the late 2010s). Libraries were built with the immunoSEQ multiplex PCR assay. Not all clones reach the TCRdb copy of this immuneACCESS table, which keeps in-frame sequences only. Checked studies attribute under half of the gap to unresolved V genes and leave the rest unexplained. The sample table holds about 50,000 clones, of which around 90% were seen once. The ten most abundant clones make up about 0.37% of the sample. This specimen was CD4+ T cells from peripheral blood mononuclear cells, taken before pregnancy. These receptors came from a female donor with multiple sclerosis, enrolled in a pregnancy study.

Concerning this clone: This same CDR3 is encoded by further DNA sequences in the sample. V is TRBV30 and J is TRBJ1-5; the match to TRBD1 covers 7 bases. The V segment lost 1 base and the J segment 6 bases; nucleotides outside the gene matches: 3. The germline CDR1 and CDR2 sequences are GTSNPN and SVGIG (reference sequence). This CDR3 contains 13 residues. CDR3 residues: CAWSAGGGQPQHF. CDR3 DNA: TGTGCCTGGAGTGCAGGGGGTGGTCAGCCCCAGCATTTT.

Concerning this clone itself: Distinct nucleotide sequences in the sample also encode this CDR3. The V and J genes are TRBV7-9 and TRBJ1-5; TRBD1 aligns across 9 bases. The CDR3 contains 16 residues. Germline loops: CDR1 SEHNR, CDR2 FQNEAQ (reference sequence). Germline trimming cut 4 bases from V and 5 bases from J; bases unmatched to any gene: 9. CDR3 nucleotides: TGTGCCAGCAGCTCATACCGGGACAGGGCGGATCAGCCCCAGCATTTT. It specifies CASSSYRDRADQPQHF.

The rearrangement joins TRBV18 to TRBJ2-2; tentative D call: TRBD2 (5 bases). Trimming shortened V by 2 bases and J by 6 bases, and 13 bases separated the two germline ends. The CDR3 is made up of 15 amino acids. Germline CDR1 KGHSH, CDR2 LQKENI. In DNA form, the CDR3 reads TGTGCCAGCTCACCATTCGGGAACGGTCCCGGGGAGCTGTTTTTT. The encoded protein is CASSPFGNGPGELFF.

This clone was observed once. This sequence joins TRBV5-1 and TRBJ2-2; 7 nucleotides align to TRBD1. This CDR3 is built from 15 residues. Per the germline V gene, CDR1 is SGHRS and CDR2 is YFSETQ. The V and J ends lost 4 bases and 1 base, in that order; junction bases with no gene match: 4. CDR3 nucleotide sequence: TGCGCCAGCAGCACGGGACAGAGGAACACCGGGGAGCTGTTTTTT. Protein: CASSTGQRNTGELFF.

In this sample, this clone turned up once. The genes are TRBV7-9 and TRBJ2-1; 7 positions agree with TRBD2. Germline assignment: CDR1 SEHNR and CDR2 FQNEAQ (reference sequence). CDR3 length equals 15 residues. V trimming: 4 bases; J trimming: 7 bases; junction bases outside the gene matches: 10. Here the CDR3 reads CASSSAGEFRNEQFF. CDR3 coding DNA: TGTGCCAGCAGCTCCGCGGGAGAATTCCGTAATGAGCAGTTCTTC.

The CDR3 reads CASSDPGTGELFF. The CDR3 coding sequence is TGTGCCAGCAGTGACCCCGGCACCGGGGAGCTGTTTTTT. The rearrangement links TRBV6-4 to TRBJ2-2, with no clear D. The V end was cut by 2 bases, the J end by 4 bases, with 5 bases between. This CDR3 has 13 amino acids. Germline V gene data show CDR1 as MRHNA and CDR2 as SNTAGT.

V and J are TRBV10-3 and TRBJ1-3; D gene unclear. This CDR3 comprises 15 residues. Trimming pared 6 bases from V and 3 bases from J, leaving 15 bases between. Germline lookup yields CDR1 ENHRY and CDR2 SYGVKD. In DNA form, the CDR3 reads TGTGCCATCAGCCCCGCTGGGAGTGGTGGAAACACCATATATTTT. It translates to CAISPAGSGGNTIYF.

V usage is TRBV13 and J usage is TRBJ2-7, with 13 bases that match TRBD2. CDR1 is PRHDT and CDR2 is FYEKMQ in the germline V gene (reference sequence). The V and J ends lost 5 bases and 2 bases, in that order; junction bases with no gene match: 6. The length of the CDR3 is 16 residues. The DNA for the CDR3 is TGTGCCAGCAGCCAGACTAGCGGGAGGACGGCCTACGAGCAGTACTTC. Translated: CASSQTSGRTAYEQYF.

The chain uses TRBV19 and TRBJ2-2, with TRBD1 matching 9 bases. Germline loops: CDR1 LNHDA, CDR2 SQIVND (reference sequence). Unmatched junction bases numbered 10, after V lost 7 bases and J lost 7 bases. The CDR3 spans 15 residues. Here the CDR3 DNA reads TGTGCCAGTAATGACGTACAGGGGGCCAACGGGGAGCTGTTTTTT. Translating gives CASNDVQGANGELFF.

This clone came up a few times. The chain combines TRBV28 with TRBJ1-5, with TRBD1 as a possible D gene (5 bases). The CDR3 consists of 16 residues. Trimming removed 5 bases at V and 2 bases at J, with 16 bases between. The V gene's germline CDR1 is MDHEN and CDR2 SYDVKM. CDR3: CASSIGGRGRNQPQHF. CDR3 DNA: TGTGCCAGCAGTATCGGGGGACGAGGGCGCAATCAGCCCCAGCATTTT.

The chain has TRBV4-1 and TRBJ2-7; D gene unclear. V lost 3 bases to trimming and J lost 4 bases, with 16 bases between them. CDR1 is MGHRA, CDR2 YSYEKL, per germline. This CDR3 comprises 15 residues. CDR3 nucleotide sequence: TGCGCCAGCAGCCATGCATACGTACATCCGTACGAGCAGTACTTC. Translation: CASSHAYVHPYEQYF.

The rearrangement links TRBV18 to TRBJ1-1; D remains unclear. V was pared by 1 base and J by 7 bases, with 10 bases between. Germline loops: CDR1 KGHSH, CDR2 LQKENI. The CDR3 totals 13 residues. The CDR3, as DNA: TGTGCCAGCTCACCACAAAAGCTTAATGAAGCTTTCTTT. Translating it yields CASSPQKLNEAFF.

The V and J genes are TRBV5-4 and TRBJ2-1, with a possible D match to TRBD1 (8 bases). With 0 bases removed from V and 8 bases from J, the gap between germline ends came to 12 bases. Germline CDR1 and CDR2: SGHNT and YYREEE (reference sequence). This CDR3 has 14 amino acids. CDR3 coding DNA: TGTGCCAGCAGCTTGGGACAGGGGAGGGATGAGCAGTTCTTC. It specifies CASSLGQGRDEQFF.

The CDR3 DNA is TGCGCCAGCAGCTTTCTGGGGGCCAGCACAGATACGCAGTATTTT. Protein product: CASSFLGASTDTQYF. The chain employs TRBV5-1 and TRBJ2-3, with D tentatively TRBD1 (6 bases). Trimming took off 2 bases at V and 0 bases at J, with 10 bases between the two ends. The CDR3 contains 15 residues. From germline, CDR1 is SGHRS and CDR2 YFSETQ.

The chain links TRBV4-1 to TRBJ2-7, with D tentatively TRBD1 (6 bases). The germline V gene has CDR1 MGHRA and CDR2 YSYEKL. V lost 1 base to trimming and J lost 3 bases, with 16 bases between them. This CDR3 has 16 residues. The CDR3 sequence: CASSQVPGTPYYEQYF. The CDR3 nucleotides are TGCGCCAGCAGCCAAGTTCCCGGGACACCTTACTACGAGCAGTACTTC.

The V gene is TRBV4-2, the J gene TRBJ2-3; 11 bases are shared with TRBD2. The germline CDR1 and CDR2 sequences are LGHNA and YNFKEQ. J lost 3 bases, V lost 1 base, and 3 bases had no gene match. The CDR3 is 16 residues long. The CDR3 region is CASSQVLAGGTDTQYF. CDR3 bases: TGTGCCAGCAGCCAAGTCCTAGCGGGAGGAACAGATACGCAGTATTTT.

This sequence joins TRBV6-1 and TRBJ2-3, with unresolved D. Between the trimmed V and J ends, which lost 6 bases and 2 bases, there was a span of 3 bases. This CDR3 comprises 11 residues. Germline V gene sequence: CDR1 MNHNS, CDR2 SASEGT. The CDR3 spells CASRATDTQYF. CDR3 DNA: TGTGCCAGCAGGGCCACAGATACGCAGTATTTT.

This clone came up once. V usage is TRBV9 and J usage is TRBJ2-1; TRBD2 aligns across 8 bases. CDR1 and CDR2 from the germline V gene are SGDLS and YYNGEE. This CDR3 has 15 residues. With 0 bases clipped from V and 7 bases from J, the junction kept 6 bases outside the gene matches. CDR3 DNA: TGTGCCAGCAGCGTAGGACTAGCGCGGTCTAATGAGCAGTTCTTC. Protein sequence: CASSVGLARSNEQFF.

The gene calls are TRBV29-1 and TRBJ2-2, with 7 nucleotides matching TRBD1. V was pared by 4 bases and J by 4 bases, with 3 bases of the junction left unmatched. CDR1 is SQVTM and CDR2 is ANQGSEA in the germline V gene. The CDR3 length is 13 residues. The DNA of the CDR3 is TGCAGCGTTGGACAGGGAGTCACCGGGGAGCTGTTTTTT. As protein: CSVGQGVTGELFF.

This chain connects TRBV2 to TRBJ1-6, with D unresolved. Germline V lookup: CDR1 SNHLY, CDR2 FYNNEI. The CDR3 has 13 amino acids. V lost 6 bases to trimming and J lost 6 bases, with 9 bases between them. Here the CDR3 reads CASSYSANSPLHF. The CDR3 DNA follows: TGTGCCAGCAGCTACAGTGCTAATTCACCCCTCCACTTT.

The gene calls are TRBV10-3 and TRBJ1-4, with 9 bases identical to TRBD1. Per germline, CDR1 ENHRY and CDR2 SYGVKD. The CDR3 sequence is 16 residues long. Trimming at V came to 1 base and at J to 5 bases, leaving 5 bases not matched to a gene. The CDR3 sequence is CAISEYRGQRNEKLFF. As DNA, the CDR3 is TGTGCCATCAGTGAGTACAGGGGGCAAAGAAATGAAAAACTGTTTTTT.

This chain links TRBV11-1 with TRBJ2-7; D may be TRBD1 (5 bases). This CDR3 has 14 residues. CDR1 SGHAT and CDR2 FQDESV come from the germline V gene (reference sequence). Trimming stripped 1 base from V and 3 bases from J, with 10 bases between. The CDR3 loop reads CASSLDRPSYEQYF. The CDR3 bases are TGTGCCAGCAGCTTAGACAGGCCTAGCTACGAGCAGTACTTC.

V and J are TRBV5-1 and TRBJ1-1; the match to TRBD1 covers 9 bases. CDR3 size: 16 residues. V lost 0 bases to trimming and J lost 0 bases; unmatched junction nucleotides: 3. Germline V gene sequence: CDR1 SGHRS, CDR2 YFSETQ. CDR3 loop: CASSLDGQGMNTEAFF. CDR3 DNA: TGCGCCAGCAGCTTGGACGGACAGGGGATGAACACTGAAGCTTTCTTT.

This clone was seen only once. V gene TRBV2 combines with J gene TRBJ2-5; tentative D call: TRBD2 (5 bases). Germline CDR1 and CDR2: SNHLY and FYNNEI. The CDR3 sequence is 13 residues long. Trimming stripped 6 bases from V and 4 bases from J, with 12 bases between. In DNA, the CDR3 is TGTGCCAGCAGGGTTAGGAGCGGAGAGACCCAGTACTTC. Translated, it gives CASRVRSGETQYF.

J is TRBJ2-7 and V is TRBV9; D is unclear. CDR3 length: 14 residues. V lost 0 bases and J lost 5, with 12 bases in between. Germline values: CDR1 SGDLS, CDR2 YYNGEE. In nucleotides, the CDR3 is TGTGCCAGCAGCGTAGGTGGTGGCCCTGACGAGCAGTACTTC. Translating gives CASSVGGGPDEQYF.